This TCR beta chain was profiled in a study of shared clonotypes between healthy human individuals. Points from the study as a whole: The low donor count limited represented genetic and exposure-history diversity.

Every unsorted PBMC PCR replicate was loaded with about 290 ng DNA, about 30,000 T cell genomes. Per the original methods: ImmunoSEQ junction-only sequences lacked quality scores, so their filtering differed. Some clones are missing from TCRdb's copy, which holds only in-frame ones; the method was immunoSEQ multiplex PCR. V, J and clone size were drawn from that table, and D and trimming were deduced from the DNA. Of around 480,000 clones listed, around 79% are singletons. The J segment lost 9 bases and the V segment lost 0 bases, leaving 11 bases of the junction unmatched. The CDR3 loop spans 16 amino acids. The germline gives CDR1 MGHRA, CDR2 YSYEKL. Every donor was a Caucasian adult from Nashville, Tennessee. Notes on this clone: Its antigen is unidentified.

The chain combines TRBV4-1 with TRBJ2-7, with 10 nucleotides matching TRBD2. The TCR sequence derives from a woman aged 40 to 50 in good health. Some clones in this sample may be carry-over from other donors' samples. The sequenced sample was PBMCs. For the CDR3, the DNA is TGCGCCAGCAGCCAAGATGGGGCTAGCGGGAGTCGCGCGCAGTACTTC. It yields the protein CASSQDGASGSRAQYF.